The 22 T cell receptor beta chains reported below all come from one sample, sequenced in a study of Ad26.COV2.S vaccination and SARS-CoV-2 variants. Noted treatment: some 20 received Ad26.COV2.S at low or high dose, single or two shots; 5 received placebo; per-sample allocation not given. The investigators took samples on day 63 after the first vaccine or placebo injection. Profiled with immunoSEQ multiplex PCR; TCRdb holds only in-frame clones, not every one. The sample yields over 400,000 clones, around 92% seen once. The material was peripheral blood, obtained in a trial of Ad26.COV2.S vaccine versus placebo. The receptors were gathered from a person aged 18-65 years who received the Ad26.COV2.S COVID-19 vaccine or a placebo.

The rearrangement links TRBV11-2 to TRBJ2-7; D unresolved. V lost 2 bases, J lost 0 bases, and 5 bases lay in between. The CDR3 has 13 residues. Germline CDR1 is SGHAT and CDR2 is FQNNGV. CDR3 sequence: CASSLTSSYEQYF. As DNA, the CDR3 is TGTGCCAGCAGCTTAACAAGCTCCTACGAGCAGTACTTC.

V usage is TRBV28 and J usage is TRBJ1-2; a possible D gene is TRBD1 (5 bases). Trimming took 2 bases from V and 3 from J, leaving 10 bases between them. CDR1 MDHEN and CDR2 SYDVKM come from the germline V gene. The CDR3 extends over 14 amino acids. As DNA, the CDR3 is TGTGCCAGCAGTTTAGACGAAGGGGACTATGGCTACACCTTC. Protein: CASSLDEGDYGYTF.

The J gene is TRBJ2-1, the V gene TRBV7-8, with TRBD2 matching 7 bases. The J segment lost 0 bases and the V segment lost 3 bases, leaving 5 bases of the junction unmatched. Germline-derived CDR1 and CDR2 are SGHVS and FQNEAQ. The CDR3 is made up of 16 amino acids. The CDR3 DNA follows: TGTGCCAGCAGCTTCCGGACTAGGAGCTCCTACAATGAGCAGTTCTTC. Protein sequence: CASSFRTRSSYNEQFF.

V and J are TRBV7-2 and TRBJ2-7; D not certain. The germline gives CDR1 SGHTA, CDR2 FQGNSA. The CDR3 contains 14 residues. V gave up 3 bases and J gave up 3 bases, with 12 bases separating them. CDR3 DNA: TGTGCCAGCAGCTTGGACCGCCGATTCTACGAGCAGTACTTC. It codes for CASSLDRRFYEQYF.

This clone is a singleton in its sample. The V call is TRBV28, the J call TRBJ1-4; TRBD1 agrees at 7 bases. CDR3 length equals 15 residues. After removal of 5 bases from V and 3 bases from J, the junction contained 6 bases not matched to a gene. Germline CDR1 is MDHEN and CDR2 is SYDVKM. CDR3 bases: TGTGCCAGCAGTCAGGGGGTTGGGGCTAATGAAAAACTGTTTTTT. Protein product: CASSQGVGANEKLFF.

This chain connects TRBV3-1 (or the pseudogene TRBV3-2) to TRBJ1-1, with D maybe TRBD1 (6 bases). V gave up 5 bases and J gave up 1 base, with 8 bases separating them. From germline, CDR1 is LGHDT and CDR2 YNNKEL (reference sequence). This CDR3 is 13 amino acids long. The CDR3 spells CASSLGQNTEAFF. Here the CDR3 DNA reads TGTGCCAGCAGCTTGGGACAGAACACTGAAGCTTTCTTT.

The chain joins TRBV5-1 to TRBJ2-1; a possible D gene is TRBD2 (6 bases). The CDR3 is 17 amino acids. Per germline, CDR1 SGHRS and CDR2 YFSETQ. V lost 2 bases, J lost 7 bases, and 22 bases lay in between. In nucleotides, the CDR3 is TGCGCCAGCAGCTTCCTACTGACTAGATATCAAGTAAATGAGCAGTTCTTC. This sequence encodes CASSFLLTRYQVNEQFF.

The chain employs TRBV27 and TRBJ2-7; D ambiguous. Germline CDR1 is MNHEY and CDR2 is SMNVEV (reference sequence). This CDR3 has 13 residues. The V gene lost 6 bases and the J gene lost 1 base, with 10 bases spanning the gap. The chain's CDR3 is CASSQTVSYEQYF. The CDR3 DNA reads TGTGCCAGCAGCCAGACGGTATCCTACGAGCAGTACTTC.

The chain combines TRBV19 with TRBJ2-3, with 9 bases that match TRBD1. The trim removed 6 bases at V and 4 bases at J, leaving 5 bases unmatched. The germline CDR1 and CDR2 sequences are LNHDA and SQIVND (reference sequence). This CDR3 is 14 amino acids long. This CDR3 reads CASRLRQGADTQYF. CDR3 nucleotides: TGTGCCAGTAGGCTAAGACAGGGGGCAGATACGCAGTATTTT.

The V gene is TRBV9, the J gene TRBJ2-7, with TRBD1 matching over 8 bases. The CDR3 spans 16 residues. Trimming cost V 0 bases and J 5 bases; bases outside gene matches: 10. Germline lookup yields CDR1 SGDLS and CDR2 YYNGEE. The CDR3 reads CASSVAGRGPFDEQYF. Here the CDR3 DNA reads TGTGCCAGCAGCGTAGCCGGCAGGGGGCCATTCGACGAGCAGTACTTC.

This clone was recorded once. The chain uses TRBV9 and TRBJ1-1; D unresolved. The CDR3 is made up of 14 amino acids. CDR1 is SGDLS, CDR2 YYNGEE, per germline. V was pared by 2 bases and J by 1 base, with 9 bases between. CDR3 protein: CASSVASTNTEAFF. In DNA, the CDR3 is TGTGCCAGCAGCGTTGCCTCGACGAACACTGAAGCTTTCTTT.

The rearrangement links TRBV27 to TRBJ2-5; D remains unclear. V lost 6 bases and J 3 bases, leaving 11 bases between the germline ends. The CDR3 has 13 amino acids. CDR1 MNHEY and CDR2 SMNVEV come from the germline V gene (reference sequence). DNA of the CDR3: TGTGCCAGCAGGCCCGGGCCAGAAGAGACCCAGTACTTC. It codes for CASRPGPEETQYF.

The chain has TRBV5-1 and TRBJ2-7; D may be TRBD2 (7 bases). The germline V and J ends were trimmed by 2 bases and 12 bases, with 24 bases remaining between them. The CDR3 runs 15 residues. Germline CDR1 SGHRS, CDR2 YFSETQ. The CDR3 loop reads CASSLGQGTTLGLYF. CDR3 in DNA: TGCGCCAGCAGCTTAGGCCAGGGGACTACCTTGGGGTTGTACTTC.

The chain uses TRBV7-9 and TRBJ1-5, with 10 bases aligning to TRBD1. CDR1 SEHNR and CDR2 FQNEAQ come from the germline V gene (reference sequence). This CDR3 is built from 15 residues. After removal of 3 bases from V and 10 bases from J, the junction contained 9 bases not matched to a gene. The DNA of the CDR3 is TGTGCCAGCAGCTTGGTCGGGACAGGGGTCTTTCCCCAGCATTTT. Translating it yields CASSLVGTGVFPQHF.

Written as DNA, the CDR3 is TGTGCCAGCAGCGTGGTGGGACGGCCGCCCTCTGGGGCCAACGTCCTGACTTTC. It is translated as CASSVVGRPPSGANVLTF. This chain connects TRBV9 to TRBJ2-6; D may match TRBD1 or TRBD2 (5 bases each). The germline V and J ends were trimmed by 2 bases and 0 bases, with 15 bases remaining between them. The CDR3 is made up of 18 amino acids. Per germline, CDR1 SGDLS and CDR2 YYNGEE.

The sample holds a few counts of this clone. This rearrangement joins TRBV30 to TRBJ1-2, with a weak D call TRBD1 (5 bases). This CDR3 is built from 14 residues. The V gene's germline CDR1 is GTSNPN and CDR2 SVGIG (reference sequence). Trimming took 4 bases from V and 3 from J, leaving 15 bases between them. The DNA of the CDR3 is TGTGCCTGGACAGGGTTTGAGGGACACTATGGCTACACCTTC. Protein product: CAWTGFEGHYGYTF.

The rearrangement joins TRBV5-4 to TRBJ2-1; possibly TRBD2 for D (6 bases). V shed 4 bases and J shed 10 bases, with 12 bases lying between them. The length of the CDR3 is 12 residues. CDR1 and CDR2 from the germline V gene are SGHNT and YYREEE (reference sequence). For the CDR3, the DNA is TGTGCCAGCAGCCTTACGGAGGGGGAGCAGTTCTTC. Amino acids: CASSLTEGEQFF.

The chain carries TRBV7-7 and TRBJ2-5; possibly TRBD1 for D (6 bases). This CDR3 is built from 15 residues. The V gene lost 1 base and the J gene lost 4 bases, with 13 bases spanning the gap. Per germline, CDR1 SSHAT and CDR2 FNYEAQ (reference sequence). As DNA, the CDR3 is TGTGCCAGCAGCTTAGTGGGCAGGGGCATAGAGACCCAGTACTTC. Translating it yields CASSLVGRGIETQYF.

For the CDR3, the DNA is TGTGCCAGCAGCAAGATTAAACAGGGGCCCACGCGCGGGGAGACCCAGTACTTC. Amino acid sequence: CASSKIKQGPTRGETQYF. The chain combines TRBV28 with TRBJ2-5; 7 bases agree with TRBD1. The CDR3 is 18 residues long. After removal of 6 bases from V and 5 bases from J, the junction contained 21 bases not matched to a gene. CDR1 is MDHEN, CDR2 SYDVKM, per germline.

The genes are TRBV28 and TRBJ1-5; the D gene is possibly TRBD1 (5 bases). Germline V gene sequence: CDR1 MDHEN, CDR2 SYDVKM. The germline V and J ends were trimmed by 3 bases and 4 bases, with 10 bases remaining between them. The CDR3 consists of 14 residues. CDR3 nucleotide sequence: TGTGCCAGCAGTTTTCGGGGCGGTAATCAGCCCCAGCATTTT. It specifies CASSFRGGNQPQHF. The variable domain in full, completed from reference TRBV28 and TRBJ1-5, reads DVKVTQSSRYLVKRTGEKVFLECVQDMDHENMFWYRQDPGLGLRLIYFSYDVKMKEKGDIPEGYSVSREKKERFSLILESASTNQTSMYLCASSFRGGNQPQHFGDGTRLSIL.

About this clone: The same CDR3 arises from other DNA sequences in this sample as well. V is TRBV6-1 and J is TRBJ2-7; 11 bases fit TRBD1. V lost 0 bases to trimming and J lost 3 bases; unmatched junction nucleotides: 1. Per germline, CDR1 MNHNS and CDR2 SASEGT. The CDR3 is made up of 15 amino acids. The CDR3 DNA sequence: TGTGCCAGCAGTGAAGCCGGGACAGGGGGCTACGAGCAGTACTTC. Its protein product is CASSEAGTGGYEQYF.

The chain uses TRBV28 and TRBJ1-5; 7 positions match TRBD1. CDR1 and CDR2 (germline): MDHEN, SYDVKM. The CDR3 totals 16 residues. The V gene end was trimmed by 6 bases and the J gene end by 1 base; junction bases not matched to a gene: 9. The CDR3 here is CASRNRGSKSNQPQHF. CDR3 bases: TGTGCCAGCAGAAACAGGGGTTCTAAGAGCAATCAGCCCCAGCATTTT. The whole variable domain, remainder taken from reference TRBV28 and TRBJ1-5, is DVKVTQSSRYLVKRTGEKVFLECVQDMDHENMFWYRQDPGLGLRLIYFSYDVKMKEKGDIPEGYSVSREKKERFSLILESASTNQTSMYLCASRNRGSKSNQPQHFGDGTRLSIL.